This T cell receptor beta chain emerged from a study of blood T cells in healthy people across ages. For the second PCR, which ran for 7 to 11 cycles, a sample-barcoded 5' primer and a J-beta primer mix were used. MiXCR, run by TCRdb on the 5' RACE reads, gives a single entry per CDR3 protein. Found here are just over 800,000 distinct CDR3 sequences, around two thirds of them singletons; the top ten hold around a quarter. Ten milliliters of peripheral blood were drawn from each donor into EDTA-treated tubes. The V and J ends lost 6 bases and 5 bases respectively, with 23 bases between them. Germline V gene lookup returns CDR1 SGDLS and CDR2 YYNGEE. The CDR3 is made up of 16 amino acids.

The TCR sequence derives from a man aged 25-40 years in good health. The chain recombines TRBV9 with TRBJ1-1; perhaps TRBD1 as D (6 bases). The sample was blood. CDR3 sequence: CASTKSGGGKGTEAFF. The CDR3 DNA reads as TGTGCCAGCACCAAATCGGGGGGCGGAAAGGGGACTGAAGCTTTCTTT.